These T cell receptor beta chains were read from a single sample in a study of blood T cells in healthy people across ages. TCRdb independently ran MiXCR on the 5' RACE reads; one entry per CDR3 protein. This sample carries roughly 860,000 distinct CDR3 sequences, around 68% of them seen once, and the ten largest clones take 28%. The sequenced material came from blood. All receptors derive from a man under 40 in good health. The conserved cysteine and the conserved F or W are not part of the CDR3 here. Clone size is not always given. Where it is, it says once, few, many or a class for expanded clones.

V	size	J	CDR3
TRBV7-2	few	TRBJ2-7	ASSHGDGASYEQY
TRBV6-4	NA	TRBJ2-3	ASSSTGDLDTQY
TRBV5-1	few	TRBJ2-1	ASSLEAGANEQF
TRBV6-1	NA	TRBJ2-5	ASSNGIQETQY
TRBV2	NA	TRBJ2-1	ASRPRGQGSYNEQF
TRBV18	few	TRBJ2-3	ASSPRTADTQY
TRBV5-1	NA	TRBJ2-7	ASSLVGAGTPYEQY
TRBV7-7	NA	TRBJ2-5	ASSSGWGTAKETQY
TRBV15	NA	TRBJ1-2	ATSRDTGTYYGYT
TRBV24-1	NA	TRBJ2-7	ATSERSSADEQY
TRBV27	NA	TRBJ2-2	ASSSPKTSGVTGELF
TRBV10-3	NA	TRBJ2-4	AISDSLTGGSNIQY
TRBV25-1	once	TRBJ1-1	ASMTGFGAF
TRBV5-1	NA	TRBJ2-3	ASSPPGLAGLTDTQY
TRBV5-4	few	TRBJ2-7	ASSLGAAEFYEQY
TRBV7-2	NA	TRBJ1-1	ASSSDLGEAF
TRBV9	NA	TRBJ1-2	ASSGRGTLDGYT
TRBV2	NA	TRBJ1-1	ASSERLPGRWDHTEAF
TRBV6-1	NA	TRBJ2-1	ASSTNGAPIGDEQF
TRBV29-1	NA	TRBJ2-1	SVEARQGWGQF
TRBV28	NA	TRBJ2-6	ASSFISGANVLT
TRBV6-6	NA	TRBJ2-5	ASSQYRDRGDEQY
TRBV6-1	NA	TRBJ1-2	ASTLDGIGYGYT
TRBV28	NA	TRBJ1-1	ASSPWGDGNTEAF
TRBV5-6	NA	TRBJ2-1	ASTTGNEQF
TRBV29-1	NA	TRBJ1-2	SVERVSYGYT
TRBV7-3	NA	TRBJ2-1	ASSLTRAGGSNEQF
TRBV4-3	NA	TRBJ2-3	ASSQAALPADTQY
TRBV7-8	NA	TRBJ1-2	ASSLLPGTGDHYT
TRBV27	NA	TRBJ2-1	ASSDFAGDYNEQF
TRBV7-9	NA	TRBJ1-2	ASSYRGDGYT
TRBV4-3	NA	TRBJ2-7	ASSQERSRGEQY
TRBV7-2	NA	TRBJ2-1	ASSLGLGAGNEQF
TRBV12-3/TRBV12-4	few	TRBJ2-1	ASSPGQGSNEQF
TRBV6-6	NA	TRBJ2-3	ASSYSRFYSEDTQY
TRBV7-2	NA	TRBJ2-1	ASSPARTGNNEQF
TRBV20-1	NA	TRBJ2-1	SFRRRGGNEQF
TRBV7-2	few	TRBJ2-3	ASGHRTDTQY
TRBV6-2/TRBV6-3	NA	TRBJ2-7	ASRTQGHLSYEQY
TRBV4-3	once	TRBJ2-7	ASSQGSGQGYYEQY
TRBV4-2	once	TRBJ1-6	ASSQVARRTSPLH
TRBV6-2/TRBV6-3	NA	TRBJ1-2	ASKGQPGDGYT
TRBV6-2/TRBV6-3	NA	TRBJ1-1	ASSYPPRRGNTEAF
TRBV7-2	NA	TRBJ2-3	ASTSVPGQGAGTDTQY
TRBV7-2	NA	TRBJ2-7	ASSLGSSVPDEQY
TRBV7-2	NA	TRBJ1-1	ASSLNGRLNTEAF
TRBV7-7	NA	TRBJ2-5	ASSLDRGYQETQY
TRBV2	NA	TRBJ2-3	ASSSEPERGGTDTQY
TRBV12-3/TRBV12-4	few	TRBJ1-5	ASSYGNNQPQH
TRBV12-3/TRBV12-4	few	TRBJ2-3	ASSLRAGATDTQY
TRBV15	NA	TRBJ2-2	ATSRDPGSTGELF
TRBV7-9	NA	TRBJ2-5	ASSPTKRGETQY
TRBV10-3	NA	TRBJ2-5	ATGEGQETQY
TRBV4-2	NA	NA	ASSQESRGQNEQY
TRBV14	NA	NA	ASSPRGRSYNEQY
TRBV6-6	NA	TRBJ2-7	ASTRGTEPYEQY
TRBV7-9	NA	NA	ASSKTGTGAYEQY
TRBV2	NA	NA	ASSESAGGEYEQY
TRBV29-1	NA	TRBJ2-7	SVSAGEQY
TRBV20-1	few	TRBJ2-5	SVPTETQY